Below, 30 T cell receptor beta chains from the same sample are listed, as sequenced in a study of T-cell reconstitution after alpha-beta-depleted transplantation in children. Unique molecular identifiers were used to barcode this TCRbeta library. TCRdb processed the PCR reads anew with MiXCR; each CDR3 protein has one entry. The profile covers some 200,000 distinct CDR3 sequences, with 8.4% appearing a single time and roughly 35% taken by the ten largest. This specimen was PBMCs, mostly from graft donor cells, taken 360 days after TCRalphabeta/CD19-depleted stem cell transplant. These TCRs come from a male patient between 2 and 10 years old who had a stem cell transplant for acute myeloid leukemia, so the T cells may come from the graft donor.

This clonotype was observed many times. The V and J genes are TRBV4-1 and TRBJ2-1, with TRBD2 matching over 7 bases. The CDR3 runs to 16 residues. CDR1 is MGHRA and CDR2 is YSYEKL in the germline V gene. Trimming removed 4 bases from V and 3 bases from J; junction bases left unmatched: 9. Here the CDR3 reads CASSPQGGGDYNEQFF. In DNA form, the CDR3 reads TGCGCCAGCAGCCCCCAGGGCGGGGGAGACTACAATGAGCAGTTCTTC.

The V and J genes are TRBV15 and TRBJ1-1, with 7 bases aligning to TRBD1. The CDR3 length is 15 residues. J was trimmed by 0 bases and V by 5 bases; bases with no gene match: 6. CDR1 and CDR2 (germline): LNHNV, YYDKDF (reference sequence). CDR3 residues: CATSHPGQMNTEAFF. The CDR3, as DNA: TGTGCCACCAGCCACCCGGGACAGATGAACACTGAAGCTTTCTTT. Supplemented by reference TRBV15 and TRBJ1-1, the full variable domain reads DAMVIQNPRYQVTQFGKPVTLSCSQTLNHNVMYWYQQKSSQAPKLLFHYYDKDFNNEADTPDNFQSRRPNTSFCFLDIRSPGLGDTAMYLCATSHPGQMNTEAFFGQGTRLTVV.

This clonotype was counted between two and nine times. This rearrangement joins TRBV11-2 to TRBJ2-1; weak D call: TRBD2 (6 bases). CDR3 length: 15 residues. Germline assignment: CDR1 SGHAT and CDR2 FQNNGV. Trimming stripped 1 base from V and 8 bases from J, with 15 bases between. CDR3 residues: CASSLGLESSYEQFF. The CDR3 DNA reads TGTGCCAGCAGCTTAGGACTAGAATCCAGCTATGAGCAGTTCTTC.

This clonotype has more than one count but fewer than ten. The CDR3 DNA reads TGCGCCAGCAGCCAAGACAAGGGACACCAACACGAGCAGTACGTC. Amino acid sequence: CASSQDKGHQHEQYV. This chain connects TRBV4-1 to TRBJ2-7, with D possibly being TRBD1 (6 bases). V was cut by 0 bases and J by 5 bases, with 14 bases left in between. CDR3 size: 15 residues. Germline CDR1 is MGHRA and CDR2 is YSYEKL.

Only a few counts were recorded for this clonotype. This sequence joins TRBV7-9 and TRBJ2-2; D is perhaps TRBD1 (7 bases). V was cut by 4 bases and J by 1 base, with 16 bases left in between. The CDR3 loop spans 17 amino acids. Germline V gene lookup returns CDR1 SEHNR and CDR2 FQNEAQ (reference sequence). CDR3 residues: CASSSRQGGKNTGELFF. CDR3 coding DNA: TGTGCCAGCAGCTCCCGACAGGGCGGGAAGAACACCGGGGAGCTGTTTTTT.

This clonotype appeared many times. The CDR3 sequence is CANRGPSSYEQYF. DNA of the CDR3: TGTGCCAACCGGGGGCCTAGCTCCTACGAGCAGTACTTC. This sequence joins TRBV21-1 and TRBJ2-7; the table gives TRBD1 as D, unverified against the DNA. TRBV21-1 is a recognized pseudogene. The CDR3 covers 13 residues.

J is TRBJ2-1 and V is TRBV6-5; 13 positions agree with TRBD2. The germline gives CDR1 MNHEY, CDR2 SVGAGI. The CDR3 covers 15 residues. The trim removed 6 bases at V and 8 bases at J, leaving 7 bases unmatched. Here the CDR3 reads CASRLFTSGGDEQFF. The DNA for the CDR3 is TGTGCCAGCAGATTATTCACTAGCGGGGGGGATGAGCAGTTCTTC.

This chain links TRBV12-3 or TRBV12-4 with TRBJ2-7; TRBD2 aligns across 9 bases. The CDR3 has 14 amino acids. V dropped 4 bases and J dropped 4; count of bases not matched to a gene: 5. The CDR3 spells CASSSRLAAYEQYF. DNA for the CDR3: TGTGCCAGCAGTTCTCGACTAGCGGCTTACGAGCAGTACTTC.

This clonotype was observed at least ten times. The chain links TRBV6-1 to TRBJ2-7, with D unclear. CDR3 size: 14 residues. Trimming left V 6 bases short and J 4 bases short, with 16 bases between. The germline gives CDR1 MNHNS, CDR2 SASEGT. CDR3 sequence reads: CASSRIGVTYEQYF. The CDR3, as DNA: TGTGCCAGCAGCCGCATTGGGGTAACTTACGAGCAGTACTTC.

This sequence joins TRBV2 and TRBJ2-3, with unresolved D. With 7 bases removed from V and 2 bases from J, the gap between germline ends came to 7 bases. Germline CDR1 reads SNHLY; CDR2 reads FYNNEI. CDR3 length: 12 amino acids. The CDR3 DNA is TGTGCCAGCAACCCACCCACAGATACGCAGTATTTT. It is translated as CASNPPTDTQYF.

The chain combines TRBV10-3 with TRBJ2-7; no clear D. Deletions cut 7 bases from V and 1 base from J, with 11 bases between. Germline V lookup: CDR1 ENHRY, CDR2 SYGVKD. The CDR3 loop spans 13 amino acids. The CDR3 nucleotides read TGTGCCATCAACTCTCGGCAGTCCTACGAGCAGTACTTC. It specifies CAINSRQSYEQYF.

This clonotype was counted a few times. This chain uses TRBV6-1 with TRBJ1-1, with D uncertain. The germline gives CDR1 MNHNS, CDR2 SASEGT. The CDR3 is 13 residues long. Trimming shortened V by 6 bases and J by 0 bases, and 8 bases separated the two germline ends. CDR3 amino acids: CASRPLMNTEAFF. CDR3 DNA: TGTGCCAGCAGACCGCTAATGAACACTGAAGCTTTCTTT.

This clonotype showed up many times. The chain links TRBV9 to TRBJ2-1, with D perhaps matching TRBD1 (6 bases). The CDR3 has 15 residues. Germline V lookup: CDR1 SGDLS, CDR2 YYNGEE. V shed 0 bases and J shed 4 bases, with 11 bases lying between them. The CDR3 DNA reads as TGTGCCAGCAGCGTAGGATGGACAGTTTACAATGAGCAGTTCTTC. Its translation is CASSVGWTVYNEQFF. Full variable domain (remainder filled in from reference TRBV9 and TRBJ2-1): DSGVTQTPKHLITATGQRVTLRCSPRSGDLSVYWYQQSLDQGLQFLIQYYNGEERAKGNILERFSAQQFPDLHSELNLSSLELGDSALYFCASSVGWTVYNEQFFGPGTRLTVL.

This clonotype showed up many times. The V call is TRBV11-2, the J call TRBJ2-2, with D maybe TRBD1 (5 bases). V was trimmed by 5 bases and J by 3 bases, leaving 13 bases between them. Germline loops: CDR1 SGHAT, CDR2 FQNNGV. The CDR3 runs to 15 residues. The chain's CDR3 is CASSRFRVDTGELFF. For the CDR3, the DNA is TGTGCCAGCAGCCGGTTCAGGGTTGACACCGGGGAGCTGTTTTTT.

This clonotype was found many times. The V call is TRBV18, the J call TRBJ2-5, with D uncertain. Trimming removed 2 bases from V and 5 bases from J, with 9 bases in between. Germline values: CDR1 KGHSH, CDR2 LQKENI. The CDR3 totals 13 residues. The CDR3 DNA sequence: TGTGCCAGCTCACCAAGGCAGTCGGAGACCCAGTACTTC. It is translated as CASSPRQSETQYF.

The genes are TRBV20-1 and TRBJ2-5; D might be TRBD2 (6 bases). In germline, CDR1 is DFQATT, CDR2 SNEGSKA (reference sequence). V lost 0 bases and J lost 5, with 16 bases in between. The CDR3 totals 15 residues. The CDR3 DNA follows: TGCAGTGCTAGAGAGCGGGGAATGGGGCCTGAGACCCAGTACTTC. Encoded protein: CSARERGMGPETQYF.

This clonotype was recorded many times. The gene calls are TRBV7-2 and TRBJ2-3, with D possibly matching TRBD1 (6 bases). Between the trimmed V and J ends, which lost 0 bases and 4 bases, there was a span of 11 bases. The CDR3 sequence is 15 residues long. Germline-derived CDR1 and CDR2 are SGHTA and FQGNSA. Here the CDR3 reads CASSLAGAISDTQYF. CDR3 nucleotides: TGTGCCAGCAGCTTAGCGGGGGCCATTTCAGATACGCAGTATTTT.

This clonotype came up many times. The chain links TRBV3-1 to TRBJ2-4; D gene unclear. There are 14 residues in the CDR3. Trimming removed 0 bases from V and 1 base from J, with 4 bases in between. Germline V gene sequence: CDR1 LGHDT, CDR2 YNNKEL (reference sequence). CDR3 sequence: CASSQEGAKNIQYF. The CDR3 DNA is TGTGCCAGCAGCCAAGAAGGGGCCAAAAACATTCAGTACTTC.

This clonotype was observed at least ten times. The rearrangement joins TRBV10-3 to TRBJ2-2; tentatively, D is TRBD1 (6 bases). CDR3 length: 14 residues. Trimming removed 9 bases at V and 0 bases at J, with 11 bases between. Per germline, CDR1 ENHRY and CDR2 SYGVKD. CDR3 DNA sequence: TGTGCCATTCGGACAGCACCGAACACCGGGGAGCTGTTTTTT. As protein: CAIRTAPNTGELFF.

The chain combines TRBV10-3 with TRBJ2-7; D unclear. The CDR3 is made up of 16 amino acids. Looked up from germline, CDR1 is ENHRY and CDR2 is SYGVKD. V was trimmed by 9 bases and J by 0 bases, leaving 21 bases between them. The CDR3 DNA is TGTGCCATAACCAACAGACGCAGCCTGAGCTCCTACGAGCAGTACTTC. It yields the protein CAITNRRSLSSYEQYF.

The table lists this clonotype with a few counts. The chain uses TRBV5-1 and TRBJ2-7; the D gene could be TRBD1 or TRBD2 (7 bases each). The V and J ends lost 3 bases and 9 bases respectively, with 16 bases between them. CDR1 SGHRS and CDR2 YFSETQ come from the germline V gene. CDR3 length: 13 residues. CDR3 DNA: TGCGCCAGCAGCTGGGAGCGGGACAGCGGGCAGTACTTC. This sequence encodes CASSWERDSGQYF.

This clonotype was observed a handful of times. The chain combines TRBV3-1 with TRBJ1-1; unclear D gene. CDR1 and CDR2 (germline): LGHDT, YNNKEL (reference sequence). The CDR3 sequence is 15 residues long. With 1 base removed from V and 2 bases from J, the gap between germline ends came to 11 bases. CDR3 DNA sequence: TGTGCCAGCAGCCAAGGTTTTGAGGAAAACACTGAAGCTTTCTTT. Translation: CASSQGFEENTEAFF.

This clonotype was seen repeatedly, ten times or more. The chain employs TRBV9 and TRBJ2-1, with 11 bases fitting TRBD2. The CDR3 loop spans 15 amino acids. Trimming took 3 bases from V and 10 from J; bases not matched to a gene: 9. Germline CDR1 is SGDLS and CDR2 is YYNGEE. The CDR3 region has the DNA TGTGCCAGCAGCGCTCAAGGGACTAGCGGATCCGAGCAGTTCTTC. Its protein is CASSAQGTSGSEQFF.

The chain combines TRBV18 with TRBJ2-3; D unresolved. V gave up 3 bases and J gave up 7 bases, with 11 bases separating them. CDR1 is KGHSH and CDR2 is LQKENI in the germline V gene. The CDR3 loop spans 13 amino acids. CDR3 bases: TGTGCCAGCTCACCGCCCTTATTAAATACGCAGTATTTT. Amino acids: CASSPPLLNTQYF.

This sequence joins TRBV4-3 and TRBJ2-5; 7 bases line up with TRBD1. With V trimmed by 4 bases and J by 7 bases, 9 bases remained unmatched. CDR3 length equals 14 residues. In germline, CDR1 is LGHNA, CDR2 YSLEER. The CDR3 here is CASSRTDRDATQYF. The CDR3 nucleotides read TGCGCCAGCAGCCGTACCGACAGGGACGCGACCCAGTACTTC.

This clonotype was recorded many times. The rearrangement links TRBV10-2 to TRBJ2-7; D call uncertain. V was cut by 8 bases and J by 3 bases, with 8 bases left in between. This CDR3 comprises 11 residues. Germline V gene sequence: CDR1 WSHSY, CDR2 SAAADI. The CDR3: CASLLGYEQYF. CDR3 DNA sequence: TGCGCCAGCTTACTCGGCTACGAGCAGTACTTC.

With regard to this clonotype: This may stem from a read error, because a much larger clone lies one nucleotide away. V gene TRBV18 combines with J gene TRBJ2-7; 9 nucleotides align to TRBD2. CDR3 size: 16 residues. Germline V gives CDR1 KGHSH, CDR2 LQKENI. CDR3 sequence reads: CASSPRIAGDTYGQYF. For the CDR3, the DNA is TGTGCCAGCTCACCACGTATAGCGGGGGACACCTACGGGCAGTACTTC.

This clonotype has only a few counts. The chain combines TRBV20-1 with TRBJ1-3, with D hard to call. Trimming took off 3 bases at V and 0 bases at J, with 9 bases between the two ends. CDR3 size: 14 residues. The germline V gene encodes CDR1 DFQATT and CDR2 SNEGSKA (reference sequence). The CDR3 here is CSARVPSSGNTIYF. CDR3 coding DNA: TGCAGTGCTAGGGTCCCCAGCTCTGGAAACACCATATATTTT.

This clonotype has a count of ten or more. The chain joins TRBV15 to TRBJ1-1; D perhaps matches TRBD1 (5 bases). Per germline, CDR1 LNHNV and CDR2 YYDKDF (reference sequence). Trimming left V 8 bases short and J 6 bases short, with 19 bases between. The CDR3 is made up of 14 amino acids. DNA for the CDR3: TGTGCCACCGAGAGCCCCAGTTTGGGGCCTGAAGCTTTCTTT. Translation: CATESPSLGPEAFF.

This clonotype was detected a few times. This rearrangement joins TRBV29-1 to TRBJ2-4; perhaps TRBD1 as D (6 bases). This CDR3 is built from 15 residues. The V gene's germline CDR1 is SQVTM and CDR2 ANQGSEA. The V and J ends lost 1 base and 6 bases respectively, with 16 bases between them. CDR3 sequence reads: CSVEGRNRAGNIQYF. DNA of the CDR3: TGCAGCGTTGAAGGAAGGAACAGGGCCGGAAACATTCAGTACTTC.